This paragraph reports one TCR beta chain. Its antigen is still unknown. Libraries were prepared by immunoSEQ multiplex PCR; TCRdb keeps only in-frame clonotypes and omits some of them. The table records roughly 200,000 clones, about 81% of them present only once. The record originates from a study of cytomegalovirus exposure and HLA in healthy donors. About the research overall: The same platform used for the 650 to 850 first-cohort repertoires was also used for the 90 to 150 validation repertoires, as a later analysis reported.

Unmatched junction bases numbered 4, after V lost 3 bases and J lost 1 base. The CDR3 has 15 amino acids. Per the germline V gene, CDR1 is SGHRS and CDR2 is YFSETQ. Study-wide points: Subsequent analysis of the 120 or so validation repertoires found a tendency for first-cohort TCR clusters to co-occur. The study listed 150 to 200 cytomegalovirus-associated TCR beta chains. Reported results showed that the classifier diagnosed cytomegalovirus status with high specificity and sensitivity.

The chain is built from TRBV5-1 and TRBJ2-1, with 7 bases fitting TRBD2. The clonotype was recovered from a woman aged 30 to 39 in good health and CMV-seronegative. The sequenced sample was PBMCs. The CDR3 DNA reads as TGCGCCAGCAGCTATGGGGGAGGGTCCTACAATGAGCAGTTCTTC. It is translated as CASSYGGGSYNEQFF.